Shown below are 3 T cell receptor beta chains from a single sample sequenced in a study of control samples from healthy donors and cancer patients. Some clones are missing from TCRdb's copy, which holds only in-frame ones; the method was immunoSEQ multiplex PCR. The sample lists 85,000 to 100,000 clones; roughly four fifths were seen once. Sample: blood. The source is a man between 60 and 75 years old in good health.

The chain recombines TRBV11-2 with TRBJ2-7; D might be TRBD1 (6 bases). V shed 1 base and J shed 1 base, with 8 bases lying between them. The CDR3 is 14 residues long. From germline, CDR1 is SGHAT and CDR2 FQNNGV. The CDR3: CASSLVQGSYEQYF. The CDR3 DNA follows: TGTGCCAGCAGCTTAGTACAGGGTTCCTACGAGCAGTACTTC.

The V and J genes are TRBV10-3 and TRBJ1-1; TRBD1 matches 9 bases. The CDR3 sequence is 15 residues long. The J segment lost 1 base and the V segment lost 3 bases, leaving 3 bases of the junction unmatched. Per germline, CDR1 ENHRY and CDR2 SYGVKD. CDR3: CAISDRTGENTEAFF. CDR3 coding DNA: TGTGCCATCAGTGACCGGACAGGGGAGAACACTGAAGCTTTCTTT.

The J gene is TRBJ1-1, the V gene TRBV5-6; no clear D gene. Germline V lookup: CDR1 SGHDT, CDR2 YYEEEE. Trimming removed 4 bases from V and 5 bases from J, with 15 bases in between. CDR3 size: 14 residues. DNA of the CDR3: TGTGCCAGCAGCCCCGGACGGCAAGCAACTGAAGCTTTCTTT. As protein: CASSPGRQATEAFF.